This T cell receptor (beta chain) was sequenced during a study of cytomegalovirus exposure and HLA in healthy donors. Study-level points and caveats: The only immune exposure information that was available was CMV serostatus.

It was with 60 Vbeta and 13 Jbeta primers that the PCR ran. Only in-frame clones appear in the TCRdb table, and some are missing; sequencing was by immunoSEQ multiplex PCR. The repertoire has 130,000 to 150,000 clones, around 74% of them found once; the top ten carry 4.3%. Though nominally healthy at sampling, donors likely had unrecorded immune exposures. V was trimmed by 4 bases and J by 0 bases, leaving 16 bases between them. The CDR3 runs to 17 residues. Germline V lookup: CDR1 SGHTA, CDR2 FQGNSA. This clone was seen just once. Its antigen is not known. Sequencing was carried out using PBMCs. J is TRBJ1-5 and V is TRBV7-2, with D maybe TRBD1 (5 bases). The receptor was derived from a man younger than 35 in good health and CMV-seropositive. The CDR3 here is CASSSSETAYSNQPQHF. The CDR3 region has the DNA TGTGCCAGCAGCTCCTCCGAGACAGCTTATAGCAATCAGCCCCAGCATTTT. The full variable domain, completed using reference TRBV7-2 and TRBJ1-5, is GAGVSQSPSNKVTEKGKDVELRCDPISGHTALYWYRQSLGQGLEFLIYFQGNSAPDKSGLPSDRFSAERTGGSVSTLTIQRTQQEDSAVYLCASSSSETAYSNQPQHFGDGTRLSIL.